Listed below are T cell receptor beta chains from one sample, sequenced in a study of control samples from healthy donors and cancer patients. Sequencing used immunoSEQ multiplex PCR; TCRdb keeps in-frame clones, though not all of them. The sample holds approximately 220,000 clones, about 94% seen once. Sample: blood. These receptors were collected from a man between 45 and 60 years old in good health. Both conserved end residues are part of each CDR3. The D gene is left open where the match is weak. Where a row states a size, it is once, few, many or the class of an expanded clone; other rows omit it.

TRBJ2-3	.	TRBV18	.	TGTGCCAGCTCACGACCGAGCCCTAGCACAGATACGCAGTATTTT	CASSRPSPSTDTQYF
TRBJ2-5	.	TRBV3-1/TRBV3-2	TRBD1	TGTGCCAGCAGCCAACAGTCCGGACAGGGCCAAGAGACCCAGTACTTC	CASSQQSGQGQETQYF
TRBJ1-2	.	TRBV3-1/TRBV3-2	.	TGTGCCAGCAGCCAAGCGGAGGAACGGCGTACCTTC	CASSQAEERRTF
TRBJ1-5	.	TRBV7-2	.	TGTGCCAGCAGCTTAGGCCAACCCCGGGAAGCGGGTCAGCCCCAGCATTTT	CASSLGQPREAGQPQHF
TRBJ2-7	.	TRBV19	TRBD1	TGTGCCAGTGGGACAGGGGCAATCTACGAGCAGTACTTC	CASGTGAIYEQYF
TRBJ2-3	.	TRBV28	TRBD1	TGTGCCAGCAGACTGACGGGACAGAGCACAGATACGCAGTATTTT	CASRLTGQSTDTQYF
TRBJ1-1	.	TRBV28	.	TGTGCCAGCAGAAGGCCCTTACGTACACTAAAAGCTTTCTTT	CASRRPLRTLKAFF
TRBJ1-1	.	TRBV3-1/TRBV3-2	TRBD1	TGTGCCAGCAGCCAAGGGACCACAGGGGGGAACACTGAAGCTTTCTTT	CASSQGTTGGNTEAFF
TRBJ2-5	.	TRBV27	TRBD1	TGTGCCGCAGCAAAGGGGACAGCCACCTCTCGGGGGACCCAGTACTTC	CAAAKGTATSRGTQYF
TRBJ1-1	.	TRBV9	.	TGTGCCAGCAGCCAAGGGGTTCTGAACACTGAAGCTTTCTTT	CASSQGVLNTEAFF
TRBJ1-6	.	TRBV12-3/TRBV12-4	.	TGTGCCAGCAGTTTAGACGGTTCACCCCTCCACTTT	CASSLDGSPLHF
TRBJ2-3	.	TRBV5-1	TRBD2	TGCGCCAGCAGGAGGTCTAGCGGGGGCACTAGCACAGATACGCAGTATTTT	CASRRSSGGTSTDTQYF
TRBJ1-4	.	TRBV6-5	.	TGTGCCAGTCACTCCTTTCCAACCGAAAAACTGTTTTTT	CASHSFPTEKLFF
TRBJ2-4	.	TRBV28	TRBD1	TGTGCCAGCAGTTTAGCCAGGGGGTTCTCTACCAAAAACATTCAGTACTTC	CASSLARGFSTKNIQYF
TRBJ2-5	.	TRBV11-1	.	TGTGCCAGCAGCTTATCACAGATCCAAGAGACCCAGTACTTC	CASSLSQIQETQYF
TRBJ1-2	.	TRBV5-6	TRBD1	TGTGCCAGCAGTTCTCCTGGACAGGGGGAGTATGGCTACACCTTC	CASSSPGQGEYGYTF
TRBJ1-2	.	TRBV3-1/TRBV3-2	.	TGTGCCAGCAGCCAAGATCGGGGGGCAGGGCAATATGGCTACACCTTC	CASSQDRGAGQYGYTF
TRBJ2-7	.	TRBV5-1	TRBD1	TGCGCCAGCAGCTCCCAGGGGGTCGAGCAGTACTTC	CASSSQGVEQYF
TRBJ2-1	.	TRBV7-8	TRBD1	TGTGCCAGCCGAAAGGGACAGACACACAATGAGCAGTTCTTC	CASRKGQTHNEQFF
TRBJ1-2	.	TRBV6-1	.	TGTGCCAGCAGTGAACAGCGGACGGCTAACTATGGCTACACCTTC	CASSEQRTANYGYTF
TRBJ2-3	.	TRBV5-4	TRBD1	TGTGCCAGCAGCGCGACAGGGGGAAATACGCAGTATTTT	CASSATGGNTQYF
TRBJ1-3	once	TRBV13	.	TGTGCCAGCAGCGGACGACAGGCTCGCTCTGGAAACACCATATATTTT	CASSGRQARSGNTIYF
TRBJ2-4	once	TRBV24-1	.	TGTGCCACCAGTGCCCCCGACTTTGACATTCAGTACTTC	CATSAPDFDIQYF
TRBJ1-1	.	TRBV16	.	TGTGCCAGCAGCCAATGGACAGATCGAGCTTTCTTT	CASSQWTDRAFF
TRBJ2-6	.	TRBV11-1	.	TGTGCCAGCAGCTTTCGTGGGGAAAGTGACGTCCTGACTTTC	CASSFRGESDVLTF
TRBJ2-1	.	TRBV5-4	.	TGTGCCAGCAGCACCGACCCGAACAATGAGCAGTTCTTC	CASSTDPNNEQFF
TRBJ1-1	.	TRBV4-1	.	TGCGCCAGCAGCCAGGCCGGACACCCGAACACTGAAGCTTTCTTT	CASSQAGHPNTEAFF
TRBJ2-1	.	TRBV11-3	TRBD2	TGTGCCAGCAGCTTAGTCGGGGGGGATTACAATGAGCAGTTCTTC	CASSLVGGDYNEQFF
TRBJ2-6	.	TRBV19	.	TGTGCCAGTAGTCCCTTCGGCGGGGCCAACGTCCTGACTTTC	CASSPFGGANVLTF
TRBJ1-5	.	TRBV6-2/TRBV6-3	TRBD1	TGTGCCAGCAGTTACGCGGACAGGGGAAGGAGCAATCAGCCCCAGCATTTT	CASSYADRGRSNQPQHF
TRBJ2-5	once	TRBV15	TRBD1	TGTGCCACCAGCAGGACAGGGCTCCGGGAGACCCAGTACTTC	CATSRTGLRETQYF
TRBJ2-1	.	TRBV5-1	TRBD1	TGCGCCAGCAGCGTGCAGGGGGCCTCCTACAATGAGCAGTTCTTC	CASSVQGASYNEQFF
TRBJ2-5	.	TRBV5-1	.	TGCGCCAGCAGCTTCATCCCCCAAGAGACCCAGTACTTC	CASSFIPQETQYF
TRBJ2-1	.	TRBV20-1	TRBD1	TGCAGTGCCCAGACAGGGGTGGGGCAGTTCTTC	CSAQTGVGQFF
TRBJ1-2	once	TRBV3-1/TRBV3-2	.	TGTGCCAGCAGCCGTACCGGGGGGTCGGACTATGGCTACACCTTC	CASSRTGGSDYGYTF
TRBJ1-2	.	TRBV2	TRBD1	TGTGCCAGCAGGACAGGGCTGGAGGGCTACACCTTC	CASRTGLEGYTF
TRBJ2-5	.	TRBV6-1	.	TGTGCCAGCAGTGAGGGTGATCTGACCCAGTACTTC	CASSEGDLTQYF
TRBJ1-2	.	TRBV7-3	TRBD1	TGTGCCAGCAGCTCAAGACAGGGGGCTTATGTCTATGGCTACACCTTC	CASSSRQGAYVYGYTF
TRBJ2-3	.	TRBV11-3	TRBD1	TGTGCCAGCCGCCGGGACAGGGATGAAGATACGCAGTATTTT	CASRRDRDEDTQYF
TRBJ2-2	.	TRBV10-1	.	TGCGCCAGCAGTGAGATGGGGTATGCGAACACCGGGGAGCTGTTTTTT	CASSEMGYANTGELFF
TRBJ1-5	.	TRBV4-1	TRBD1	TGCGCCAGCAGCCAACGTTCAACAGGGGCTTTTCAGCCCCAGCATTTT	CASSQRSTGAFQPQHF
TRBJ1-1	.	TRBV10-2	TRBD1	TGCGCCAGCAGTCATATACCGGGACAGCTCATGAACACTGAAGCTTTCTTT	CASSHIPGQLMNTEAFF
TRBJ1-1	.	TRBV5-1	TRBD1	TGCGCCAGCAGCTTGGTTCAGGGGGCCTCTGAAGCTTTCTTT	CASSLVQGASEAFF
TRBJ1-1	.	TRBV5-1	.	TGCGCCAGCAGCTTTTCGGGAATTGACACTGAAGCTTTCTTT	CASSFSGIDTEAFF
TRBJ1-5	.	TRBV11-2	.	TGTGCCAGCAGCTTTACCGCAGGTCAGCCCCAGCATTTT	CASSFTAGQPQHF
TRBJ1-1	.	TRBV7-3	TRBD1	TGTGCCAGCAGCTTAAACCGGGACAGGGCCGCTTTCTTT	CASSLNRDRAAFF
TRBJ1-5	.	TRBV5-1	.	TGCGCCAGCAGCCCAACTGGACAGTTCAATCAGCCCCAGCATTTT	CASSPTGQFNQPQHF
TRBJ1-3	.	TRBV5-1	.	TGCGCCAGCAGCACAACAGGGCCCGGAAACACCATATATTTT	CASSTTGPGNTIYF
TRBJ1-1	.	TRBV5-1	.	TGCGCCAGCAGCTTGGTAGGCCAGCCGAACACTGAAGCTTTCTTT	CASSLVGQPNTEAFF
TRBJ2-2	.	TRBV6-4	TRBD1	TGTGCCAGCAGTACCGGGACAGCGAACACCGGGGAGCTGTTTTTT	CASSTGTANTGELFF
TRBJ2-7	.	TRBV6-5	.	TGTGCCAGCCCCAAGACACCTCTCTACGAGCAGTACTTC	CASPKTPLYEQYF
TRBJ2-7	.	TRBV3-1/TRBV3-2	.	TGTGCCAGCAGCATACAGGGCTCCTACGAGCAGTACTTC	CASSIQGSYEQYF
TRBJ1-6	.	TRBV28	TRBD1	TGTGCCAGCAGTTCCAGAGACAGGGGAGATAATTCACCCCTCCACTTT	CASSSRDRGDNSPLHF
TRBJ1-5	.	TRBV18	TRBD1	TGTGCCAGCTCAATTTTGGGGACAGCAAGCAATCAGCCCCAGCATTTT	CASSILGTASNQPQHF
TRBJ1-5	.	TRBV6-5	TRBD1	TGTGCCACCAACAAAGACAGGGTAGGGAATCAGCCCCAGCATTTT	CATNKDRVGNQPQHF